These 14 T cell receptor beta chains originate from one sample sequenced in a study of shared clonotypes between healthy human individuals. Libraries were prepared by immunoSEQ multiplex PCR; TCRdb keeps only in-frame clonotypes and omits some of them. The data show around 2,000,000 clones, with about 92% seen just once and over 1.5% held by the top ten. The naive CD8 population came from CD45RO-negative cells selected for CCR7, without terminally differentiated effector memory CD45RA+ cells. The sequencing sample was made of naive CD8+ T cells from PBMCs. These receptors were taken from a man aged 18-30 years in good health. Some clones in this sample may be carry-over from other donors' samples.

The chain carries TRBV28 and TRBJ1-2, with D possibly matching TRBD1 (5 bases). The length of the CDR3 is 17 residues. Germline V gene lookup returns CDR1 MDHEN and CDR2 SYDVKM. V lost 6 bases to trimming and J lost 0 bases, with 20 bases between them. The CDR3: CASSASGGALANYGYTF. CDR3 DNA: TGTGCCAGCAGCGCCTCGGGGGGAGCGTTAGCTAACTATGGCTACACCTTC.

The chain has TRBV9 and TRBJ2-1; perhaps TRBD1 as D (5 bases). The CDR3 runs 16 residues. The V end was cut by 4 bases, the J end by 5 bases, with 19 bases between. Germline lookup yields CDR1 SGDLS and CDR2 YYNGEE. The CDR3 DNA is TGTGCCAGCAGCAAAACAGGCACTGAAGTTGACAATGAGCAGTTCTTC. Protein: CASSKTGTEVDNEQFF.

The genes are TRBV6-6 and TRBJ1-2; D call uncertain. The CDR3 totals 16 residues. The ends were cut back, 6 bases at V and 7 bases at J, with 24 bases in the middle. CDR1 and CDR2 from the germline V gene are MNHNY and SVGAGI (reference sequence). DNA for the CDR3: TGTGCCAGCAGCCCAACCCCGAGGGTGTCGCCGGGTGGCTACACCTTC. It yields the protein CASSPTPRVSPGGYTF.

The chain couples TRBV7-9 to TRBJ2-1; 9 bases align to TRBD2. CDR3 length: 16 residues. Germline loops: CDR1 SEHNR, CDR2 FQNEAQ (reference sequence). V was pared by 5 bases and J by 0 bases, with 5 bases of the junction left unmatched. The CDR3 DNA reads TGTGCCAGCAGCCCTAGCGGGACCCACTCCTACAATGAGCAGTTCTTC. Its protein is CASSPSGTHSYNEQFF.

The chain carries TRBV5-6 and TRBJ2-1, with 9 nucleotides matching TRBD2. CDR3 length: 16 amino acids. The V gene end was trimmed by 4 bases and the J gene end by 3 bases; junction bases not matched to a gene: 8. Per the germline V gene, CDR1 is SGHDT and CDR2 is YYEEEE. Here the CDR3 reads CASSPELAGYYNEQFF. DNA of the CDR3: TGTGCCAGCAGCCCTGAGCTAGCGGGATACTACAATGAGCAGTTCTTC.

The rearrangement uses TRBV27 and TRBJ1-2, with D uncertain. CDR1 is MNHEY, CDR2 SMNVEV, per germline (reference sequence). Trimming took 3 bases from V and 4 from J, leaving 12 bases between them. The CDR3 spans 14 residues. The CDR3 loop is CASSFGASSYGYTF. CDR3 in DNA: TGTGCCAGCAGTTTTGGTGCCAGCTCCTATGGCTACACCTTC.

The CDR3 nucleotides are TGTGCCAGTAGTCCCCCTGCTGGGAGCAATCAGCCCCAGCATTTT. This gives the protein CASSPPAGSNQPQHF. The rearrangement uses TRBV19 and TRBJ1-5; D ambiguous. Germline loops: CDR1 LNHDA, CDR2 SQIVND (reference sequence). V lost 5 bases and J lost 1, with 12 bases in between. The CDR3 loop spans 15 amino acids.

The count of this clone is one. This same CDR3 is encoded by further DNA sequences in the sample. The V call is TRBV27, the J call TRBJ2-1; no reliable D call. V shed 1 base and J shed 3 bases, with 4 bases lying between them. Looked up from germline, CDR1 is MNHEY and CDR2 is SMNVEV (reference sequence). The CDR3 runs 13 residues. Here the CDR3 DNA reads TGTGCCAGCAGTTTATACGGCTACAATGAGCAGTTCTTC. It encodes CASSLYGYNEQFF.

This chain uses TRBV6-5 with TRBJ1-1; D gene ambiguous. The CDR3 contains 15 residues. V was shortened by 0 bases and J by 1 base, with 9 bases between the two germline ends. Germline V gene data show CDR1 as MNHEY and CDR2 as SVGAGI. As DNA, the CDR3 is TGTGCCAGCAGTTACTCGAGCACGGGGAACACTGAAGCTTTCTTT. It yields the protein CASSYSSTGNTEAFF.

The rearrangement joins TRBV7-9 to TRBJ1-1; 8 positions agree with TRBD1. Germline V gene data show CDR1 as SEHNR and CDR2 as FQNEAQ (reference sequence). J was trimmed by 9 bases and V by 5 bases; bases with no gene match: 11. This CDR3 spans 14 amino acids. The CDR3 DNA sequence: TGTGCCAGCAGCCTTGGGGACAGGCCCCTGAAAGCTTTCTTT. It yields the protein CASSLGDRPLKAFF.

This chain connects TRBV27 to TRBJ1-5, with 7 bases fitting TRBD1. Losses at the gene ends were 4 bases for V and 7 bases for J; bases not matched to a gene: 7. This CDR3 contains 14 residues. Germline-derived CDR1 and CDR2 are MNHEY and SMNVEV (reference sequence). In nucleotides, the CDR3 is TGTGCCAGCAGTTCCTACAGGGGTGGCCAGCCCCAGCATTTT. It codes for CASSSYRGGQPQHF.

The rearrangement joins TRBV28 to TRBJ1-1; D gene unclear. V was clipped by 5 bases and J by 1 base, with 5 bases between them. CDR1 MDHEN and CDR2 SYDVKM come from the germline V gene. This CDR3 contains 12 residues. The CDR3 DNA follows: TGTGCCAGCAGTGTCGGGAACACTGAAGCTTTCTTT. Translated: CASSVGNTEAFF.

Points on this clone: The same CDR3 arises from other DNA sequences in this sample as well. The CDR3 nucleotides are TGCGCCAGCAGCTTGTCGGGCTCCTACAATGAGCAGTTCTTC. It yields the protein CASSLSGSYNEQFF. V is TRBV5-1 and J is TRBJ2-1; no clear D gene. V lost 1 base, J lost 0 bases, and 5 bases lay in between. From germline, CDR1 is SGHRS and CDR2 YFSETQ. CDR3 size: 14 residues.

The genes are TRBV15 and TRBJ1-1, with D unresolved. Trimming took off 3 bases at V and 6 bases at J, with 11 bases between the two ends. The length of the CDR3 is 13 residues. Looked up from germline, CDR1 is LNHNV and CDR2 is YYDKDF (reference sequence). The CDR3 DNA reads as TGTGCCACCAGCAGCATAACCTCGGCTGAAGCTTTCTTT. It codes for CATSSITSAEAFF.